Shown below are 23 T cell receptor beta chains from a single sample sequenced in a study of CD8+CD57+ T cells in acquired aplastic anemia. Patients chosen for sequencing had shown CD8+CD57+ cell expansion by flow cytometry. Genomic DNA templated the TCR beta VDJ and CDR3 profiling. Using its own MiXCR run on the reads, TCRdb lists one record per CDR3 protein. The sample comprises more than 150,000 distinct CDR3 sequences, 48% of which are singletons, and 10% to 15% rests with the top ten. Material for sequencing was sorted CD4+, CD8+, or CD8+CD57+ T cells (not recorded which) from PBMCs. Receptors were obtained from a human donor with aplastic anemia.

Comment on this clonotype: This may be a read error: a much more frequent sequence differs by one nucleotide. Here the CDR3 omits its conserved ending phenylalanine or tryptophan, so a read error is the likely source. The CDR3 reads CASQRQLVGEYEQYS. CDR3 bases: TGTGCCAGCCAGCGTCAATTGGTGGGAGAGTACGAGCAGTACTCC. The V call is TRBV6-1, the J call TRBJ2-7; tentatively, D is TRBD2 (5 bases). This CDR3 is 15 amino acids long. Germline CDR1 MNHNS, CDR2 SASEGT. V shed 8 bases and J shed 4 bases, with 21 bases lying between them.

This clonotype appeared a few times. The rearrangement uses TRBV24-1 and TRBJ2-1; TRBD2 agrees at 12 bases. CDR3 size: 16 residues. From germline, CDR1 is KGHDR and CDR2 SFDVKD. With V trimmed by 3 bases and J by 9 bases, 8 bases remained unmatched. CDR3 coding DNA: TGTGCCACCAGTGATGGGACACTAGCGGGGGGAGGTGAGCAGTTCTTC. Residues: CATSDGTLAGGGEQFF.

This clonotype has a count of ten or more. This rearrangement joins TRBV12-5 to TRBJ2-3, with D perhaps matching TRBD2 (5 bases). Trimming left V 0 bases short and J 1 base short, with 8 bases between. CDR1 is LGHNT, CDR2 FRNRAP, per germline. The CDR3 loop spans 15 amino acids. CDR3 sequence: CASGLVLGGTDTQYF. The DNA for the CDR3 is TGTGCTAGTGGTTTGGTACTCGGGGGCACAGATACGCAGTATTTT.

The table lists this clonotype with many counts. The CDR3 nucleotides read TGCGCCAGCATCCAGAGGGGGAGCTCCTACGAGCAGTACTTC. Amino acids: CASIQRGSSYEQYF. The chain combines TRBV10-2 with TRBJ2-7; possible D gene TRBD1, 6 bases. Trimming removed 7 bases at V and 0 bases at J, with 13 bases between. Germline V gives CDR1 WSHSY, CDR2 SAAADI. The CDR3 runs to 14 residues.

The CDR3 DNA sequence: TGCGCCAGCAGCTCCCCCAGGAGTGCTGAAGCTTTCTTT. This codes for CASSSPRSAEAFF. This chain links TRBV5-1 with TRBJ1-1; no clear D. Trimming shortened V by 3 bases and J by 6 bases, and 12 bases separated the two germline ends. CDR3 length equals 13 residues. CDR1 is SGHRS and CDR2 is YFSETQ in the germline V gene. The full variable domain, with the rest looked up from reference TRBV5-1 and TRBJ1-1, is KAGVTQTPRYLIKTRGQQVTLSCSPISGHRSVSWYQQTPGQGLQFLFEYFSETQRNKGNFPGRFSGRQFSNSRSEMNVSTLELGDSALYLCASSSPRSAEAFFGQGTRLTVV.

This clonotype was seen repeatedly, ten times or more. The chain has TRBV20-1 and TRBJ1-2; D is unresolved. Germline CDR1 DFQATT, CDR2 SNEGSKA (reference sequence). This CDR3 is 11 amino acids long. Trimming took 6 bases from V and 6 from J, leaving 11 bases between them. The CDR3 loop is CSAGEEDGYTF. CDR3 coding DNA: TGCAGTGCCGGAGAGGAGGATGGCTACACCTTC.

CDR3 loop: CAIRDRGDGEAFF. Written as DNA, the CDR3 is TGTGCCATCAGAGACAGGGGAGATGGTGAAGCTTTCTTT. The V call is TRBV10-3, the J call TRBJ1-1, with 8 positions matching TRBD1. With 6 bases clipped from V and 7 bases from J, the junction kept 7 bases outside the gene matches. Germline loops: CDR1 ENHRY, CDR2 SYGVKD. The CDR3 totals 13 residues.

The table lists this clonotype with many counts. The V call is TRBV5-1, the J call TRBJ2-6, with 8 positions matching TRBD1. The ends lost 4 bases at V and 2 bases at J; junction bases unmatched: 2. The germline gives CDR1 SGHRS, CDR2 YFSETQ. This CDR3 is built from 15 residues. The DNA for the CDR3 is TGCGCCAGCAGCCCCAGGGGGCCTGGGGCCAACGTCCTGACTTTC. This gives the protein CASSPRGPGANVLTF.

This clonotype has a count of ten or more. The chain uses TRBV19 and TRBJ1-2, with D possibly being TRBD1 (5 bases). Germline CDR1 and CDR2: LNHDA and SQIVND (reference sequence). The CDR3 extends over 13 amino acids. Deletions cut 8 bases from V and 2 bases from J, with 12 bases between. The CDR3: CASAPGGNYGYTF. Written as DNA, the CDR3 is TGTGCCAGTGCTCCCGGGGGAAACTATGGCTACACCTTC.

This clonotype was detected many times. The V call is TRBV3-1, the J call TRBJ1-6; no clear D gene. Germline V CDR1 and CDR2: LGHDT, YNNKEL (reference sequence). V lost 4 bases and J 13 bases, leaving 14 bases between the germline ends. CDR3 length equals 13 residues. This CDR3 is CASSPQAASPLHF. The CDR3 bases are TGTGCCAGCAGCCCTCAGGCAGCTTCCCCCCTCCACTTT.

There are many counts of this clonotype. V gene TRBV5-1 combines with J gene TRBJ2-3; possible D gene TRBD2, 6 bases. Germline V gene data show CDR1 as SGHRS and CDR2 as YFSETQ. CDR3 length: 15 amino acids. V lost 2 bases and J lost 2, with 12 bases in between. CDR3 DNA: TGCGCCAGCAGCTTTAGACCGGGGGACACAGATACGCAGTATTTT. This encodes CASSFRPGDTDTQYF.

As concerns this clonotype: Sequence at one end of the junction differs from germline and may be a read error. This chain uses TRBV7-2 with TRBJ1-6; no firm D call. The CDR3 length is 14 residues. Germline assignment: CDR1 SGHTA and CDR2 FQGNSA. The CDR3 is CASSLAPGNSPLHF. DNA of the CDR3: TGTGCCAGCAGCTTAGCGCCGGGAAATTCACCCCTCCACTTC.

Of note for this clonotype: The germline gene is not matched at one end of the junction; a read error may be the cause. The chain links TRBV29-1 to TRBJ1-1; 9 nucleotides align to TRBD1. The CDR3 spans 13 residues. The germline V gene encodes CDR1 SQVTM and CDR2 ANQGSEA. DNA of the CDR3: TGCAGCGTCAGGACAGGGGAGGACACTGAAGATTTCTTT. As protein: CSVRTGEDTEDFF.

This clonotype was counted only a few times. This chain connects TRBV27 to TRBJ1-2; 7 nucleotides agree with TRBD1. This CDR3 region has 13 residues. From germline, CDR1 is MNHEY and CDR2 SMNVEV (reference sequence). V lost 2 bases and J lost 4; bases outside the gene matches: 1. CDR3 in amino acids: CASSLRQGYGYTF. The CDR3 DNA sequence: TGTGCCAGCAGTTTAAGACAGGGCTATGGCTACACCTTC.

Notes on this clonotype: The junction departs from germline at one end; a sequencing error may be responsible. The genes are TRBV15 and TRBJ2-3; 9 nucleotides agree with TRBD1. CDR1 LNHNV and CDR2 YYDKDF come from the germline V gene (reference sequence). CDR3 length: 15 residues. The CDR3 DNA sequence: TGCGCCACCAGCAGAGACGGACAGGGGAGAGATACGCAGTATTTT. Its protein product is CATSRDGQGRDTQYF.

This clonotype was observed a handful of times. V gene TRBV5-1 combines with J gene TRBJ2-5; 13 bases line up with TRBD2. The CDR3 has 17 residues. Germline values: CDR1 SGHRS, CDR2 YFSETQ. J lost 1 base, V lost 0 bases, and 3 bases had no gene match. The CDR3 loop reads CASSLAGTSGAQETQYF. The CDR3 DNA follows: TGCGCCAGCAGCTTGGCCGGGACTAGCGGGGCCCAAGAGACCCAGTACTTC.

Here the CDR3 reads CAIRGSGGDSNNEQFF. The CDR3 region has the DNA TGTGCCATCAGGGGTAGCGGGGGGGATTCTAACAATGAGCAGTTCTTC. The chain couples TRBV10-3 to TRBJ2-1; 11 bases agree with TRBD2. The ends lost 6 bases at V and 5 bases at J; junction bases unmatched: 9. Germline values: CDR1 ENHRY, CDR2 SYGVKD. CDR3 length equals 16 residues.

This clonotype was found many times. The chain links TRBV6-4 to TRBJ2-1; 10 bases line up with TRBD1. Germline V gives CDR1 MRHNA, CDR2 SNTAGT. Germline trimming cut 8 bases from V and 4 bases from J; bases unmatched to any gene: 8. The CDR3 has 15 amino acids. This CDR3 reads CASALTGQGYNEQFF. The CDR3 DNA reads as TGTGCCAGCGCTCTAACGGGACAGGGGTACAATGAGCAGTTCTTC.

The CDR3 protein is CASSQDMGRGSGANVLTF. DNA of the CDR3: TGTGCCAGCAGCCAAGATATGGGCAGGGGGTCTGGGGCCAACGTCCTGACTTTC. This rearrangement joins TRBV4-2 to TRBJ2-6, with 7 bases aligning to TRBD1. This CDR3 spans 18 amino acids. Losses at the gene ends were 0 bases for V and 1 base for J; bases not matched to a gene: 6. Per the germline V gene, CDR1 is LGHNA and CDR2 is YNFKEQ.

This clonotype occurred many times. This chain connects TRBV2 to TRBJ1-2; D is undetermined. This CDR3 is 12 amino acids long. The germline V gene has CDR1 SNHLY and CDR2 FYNNEI. V lost 7 bases and J lost 8, with 14 bases in between. CDR3 sequence reads: CASNVGGNGYTF. The DNA for the CDR3 is TGTGCCAGCAACGTCGGAGGGAACGGCTACACCTTC.

Only one count was recorded for this clonotype. The rearrangement uses TRBV7-2 and TRBJ1-1, with D maybe TRBD1 (6 bases). V was shortened by 0 bases and J by 9 bases, with 14 bases between the two germline ends. The CDR3 consists of 14 residues. Germline V gives CDR1 SGHTA, CDR2 FQGNSA. The CDR3: CASSLAGGGWQAFF. CDR3 sequence (DNA): TGTGCCAGCAGCTTAGCGGGCGGGGGCTGGCAAGCTTTCTTT. Looking up the rest from reference TRBV7-2 and TRBJ1-1 gives the full variable domain: GAGVSQSPSNKVTEKGKDVELRCDPISGHTALYWYRQSLGQGLEFLIYFQGNSAPDKSGLPSDRFSAERTGGSVSTLTIQRTQQEDSAVYLCASSLAGGGWQAFFGQGTRLTVV.

Note on this clonotype: Since a much larger clone is just one base distant, this may be a read error. The chain recombines TRBV20-1 with TRBJ2-2; 7 nucleotides match TRBD1. Germline V gene sequence: CDR1 DFQATT, CDR2 SNEGSKA (reference sequence). The CDR3 covers 13 residues. The CDR3, as DNA: TGCAGTGCTCTGGGGACAGCCACCTGGGAGCTGTTTTTT. Protein product: CSALGTATWELFF.

This clonotype has only a few counts. The rearrangement joins TRBV2 to TRBJ2-7; 7 bases line up with TRBD1. V lost 10 bases to trimming and J lost 3 bases; unmatched junction nucleotides: 9. Germline-derived CDR1 and CDR2 are SNHLY and FYNNEI. CDR3 length: 13 amino acids. The CDR3 protein is CANSGQQNYEQYF. CDR3 coding DNA: TGTGCCAACTCGGGACAGCAGAACTACGAGCAGTACTTC.